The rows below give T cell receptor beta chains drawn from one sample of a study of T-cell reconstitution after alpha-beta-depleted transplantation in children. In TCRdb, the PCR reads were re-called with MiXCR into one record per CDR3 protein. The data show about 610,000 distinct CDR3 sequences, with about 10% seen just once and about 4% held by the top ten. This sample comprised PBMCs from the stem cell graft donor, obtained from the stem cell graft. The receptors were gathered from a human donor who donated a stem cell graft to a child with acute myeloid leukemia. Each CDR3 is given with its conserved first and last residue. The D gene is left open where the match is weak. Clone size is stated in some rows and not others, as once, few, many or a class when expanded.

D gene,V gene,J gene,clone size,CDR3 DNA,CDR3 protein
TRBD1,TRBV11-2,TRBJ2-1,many,TGTGCCAGCAGCTTAGGGACAGGGAGGCCCTACAATGAGCAGTTCTTC,CASSLGTGRPYNEQFF
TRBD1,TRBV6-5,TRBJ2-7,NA,TGTGCCAGCAGCACAAGGGACAGGCCCCCTTCCTACGAGCAGTACTTC,CASSTRDRPPSYEQYF
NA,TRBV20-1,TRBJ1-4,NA,TGCAGTGCTAGCCAGAGTTGGAATGAAAAACTGTTTTTT,CSASQSWNEKLFF
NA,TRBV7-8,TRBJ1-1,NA,TGTGCCAGCAGCTGGCAGGGTCAGGACACTGAAGCTTTCTTT,CASSWQGQDTEAFF
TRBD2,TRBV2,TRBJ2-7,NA,TGTGCCAGCAGTGTTTCACTAGCGGGCGAGCAGTACTTC,CASSVSLAGEQYF
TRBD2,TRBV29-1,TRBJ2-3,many,TGCAGCGTTGCTAGCGGAACAGATACGCAGTATTTT,CSVASGTDTQYF
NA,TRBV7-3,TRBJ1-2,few,TGTGCCAGCAGCGTGGACCCATCAGGGAATTATGGCTACACCTTC,CASSVDPSGNYGYTF
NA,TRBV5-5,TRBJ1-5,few,TGTGCCAGCAGCTTGTTCCGCGGCCACTTAGGCCAGCCCCAGCATTTT,CASSLFRGHLGQPQHF
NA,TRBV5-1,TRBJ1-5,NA,TGCGCCAGCAGCATGGGGGAGACAAGCAATCAGCCCCGGCATTTT,CASSMGETSNQPRHF
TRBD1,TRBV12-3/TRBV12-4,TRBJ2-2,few,TGTGCCAGCAGTCCACGGGACAGGGGGTCAACCGGGGAGCTGTTTTTT,CASSPRDRGSTGELFF
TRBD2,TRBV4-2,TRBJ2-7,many,TGTGCCAGCAGCACCACGGAAATCGGGAGGTACGAGCAGTACTTC,CASSTTEIGRYEQYF
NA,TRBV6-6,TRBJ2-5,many,TGTGCCGGGAGAGGGTCCGCCGCAGAGACCCAGTACTTC,CAGRGSAAETQYF
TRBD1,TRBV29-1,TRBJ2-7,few,TGCAGCATCCGGGACAGGGTCCACGAGCAGTACTTC,CSIRDRVHEQYF
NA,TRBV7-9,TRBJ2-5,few,TGTGCCAGCAGACCCTACCGCGCCTCCAGATTTCAAGAGACCCAGTACTTC,CASRPYRASRFQETQYF
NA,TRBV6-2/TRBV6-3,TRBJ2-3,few,TGTGCCAGCAGTTACAGGGGGATCGGAGGCTCAGATACGCAGTATTTT,CASSYRGIGGSDTQYF
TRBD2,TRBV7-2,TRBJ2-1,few,TGTGCCAGCAGAGTCTCTCTTCCTACTAGCGGGCTAAGGTTCTTC,CASRVSLPTSGLRFF
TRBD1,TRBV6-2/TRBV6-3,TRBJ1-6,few,TGTGCCAGCAGGGGGACAGGGGGACAGAATTCACCCCTCCACTTT,CASRGTGGQNSPLHF
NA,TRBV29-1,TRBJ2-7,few,TGCAGCGTTGTAGGGCCCGAGAGGGACTACGAGCAGTACTTC,CSVVGPERDYEQYF
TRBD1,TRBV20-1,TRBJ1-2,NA,TGCAGTGTTAGGGACAGGGAAAACTATGGCTACACCTTC,CSVRDRENYGYTF
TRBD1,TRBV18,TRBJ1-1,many,TGTGCCAGCTCACCAATGCCAGGGGGAGACGTTATGAACACTGAAGCTTTCTTT,CASSPMPGGDVMNTEAFF
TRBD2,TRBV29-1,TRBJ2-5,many,TGCAGCGTTCCCCAGCGGGAGGGCCGGGAGACCCAGTACTTC,CSVPQREGRETQYF
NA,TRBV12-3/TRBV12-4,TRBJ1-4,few,TGTGCCAGCAGTTTTGGGGCTGGGACTCTGGCTAATGAAAAACTGTTTTTT,CASSFGAGTLANEKLFF